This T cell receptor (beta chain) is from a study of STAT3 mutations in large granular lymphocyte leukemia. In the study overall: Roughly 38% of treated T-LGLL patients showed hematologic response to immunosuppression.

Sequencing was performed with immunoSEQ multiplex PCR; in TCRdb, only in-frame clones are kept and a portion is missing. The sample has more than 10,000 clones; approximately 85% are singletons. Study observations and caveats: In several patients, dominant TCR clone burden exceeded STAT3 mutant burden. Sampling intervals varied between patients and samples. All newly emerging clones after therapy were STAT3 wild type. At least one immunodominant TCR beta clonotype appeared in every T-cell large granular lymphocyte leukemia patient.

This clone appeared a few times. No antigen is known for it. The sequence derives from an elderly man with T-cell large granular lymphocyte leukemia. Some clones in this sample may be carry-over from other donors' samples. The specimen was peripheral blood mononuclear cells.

This CDR3 is CASSSPNDRGTYEQYF. CDR3 in DNA: TGTGCCAGCAGTTCCCCTAACGACAGGGGCACCTACGAGCAGTACTTC. The chain recombines TRBV28 with TRBJ2-7; 8 nucleotides align to TRBD1. The CDR3 is 16 residues long. CDR1 and CDR2 from the germline V gene are MDHEN and SYDVKM. The V segment lost 4 bases and the J segment 2 bases; nucleotides outside the gene matches: 10. The variable domain in full, completed from reference TRBV28 and TRBJ2-7, reads DVKVTQSSRYLVKRTGEKVFLECVQDMDHENMFWYRQDPGLGLRLIYFSYDVKMKEKGDIPEGYSVSREKKERFSLILESASTNQTSMYLCASSSPNDRGTYEQYFGPGTRLTVT.